These 19 T cell receptor beta chains originate from one sample sequenced in a study of patients and donors after allogeneic stem cell transplantation. Each CDR3 protein is one row after TCRdb ran MiXCR on the RT-PCR reads. Among approximately 250,000 distinct CDR3 sequences listed, roughly 14% were seen once. Sequenced sample: blood, either unsorted or a sorted T cell fraction (not recorded which). The origin of the receptors is a human donor who was either an allogeneic HSCT recipient or a stem cell or donor lymphocyte infusion donor (not recorded which). It is not recorded whose cells these are; they may come from a transplant donor.

About this clonotype: A single base separates this from a much larger clone, so it may be a read error. This chain joins TRBV5-1 and TRBJ2-1; tentatively, D is TRBD2 (6 bases). Germline CDR1 SGHRS, CDR2 YFSETQ. V lost 7 bases and J 4 bases, leaving 18 bases between the germline ends. The length of the CDR3 is 15 residues. DNA for the CDR3: TGCGCCAGCTGCCGTGGCGGGATTACGTACAATGAGCAGTTCTTC. Translation: CASCRGGITYNEQFF.

This clonotype was seen only a few times. The rearrangement links TRBV3-1 to TRBJ2-5; D gene uncertain. Germline V CDR1 and CDR2: LGHDT, YNNKEL (reference sequence). Deletions cut 5 bases from V and 0 bases from J, with 7 bases between. The CDR3 runs to 13 residues. CDR3 sequence: CASSYGYQETQYF. In nucleotides, the CDR3 is TGTGCCAGCAGCTATGGATACCAAGAGACCCAGTACTTC.

This clonotype turned up a few times. The gene calls are TRBV6-1 and TRBJ1-6; no reliable D call. The CDR3 consists of 13 residues. With 8 bases removed from V and 10 bases from J, the gap between germline ends came to 15 bases. Germline V gene data show CDR1 as MNHNS and CDR2 as SASEGT. The CDR3 region has the DNA TGTGCCAGCTATCGGGGAAACGACTCACCCCTCCACTTT. This gives the protein CASYRGNDSPLHF.

This clonotype was counted between two and nine times. The V gene is TRBV30, the J gene TRBJ1-1; 7 positions agree with TRBD1. Germline V gene data show CDR1 as GTSNPN and CDR2 as SVGIG (reference sequence). The junction had 9 bases not matched to a gene; V was cut back by 7 bases and J by 4 bases. The length of the CDR3 is 13 residues. Written as DNA, the CDR3 is TGTGCCTCCTACCAGACAGGGATCACTGAAGCTTTCTTT. Translated, it gives CASYQTGITEAFF.

The table lists this clonotype with many counts. The chain recombines TRBV29-1 with TRBJ1-1, with 11 positions matching TRBD1. The CDR3 runs 14 residues. Germline trimming cut 7 bases from V and 5 bases from J; bases unmatched to any gene: 9. The germline gives CDR1 SQVTM, CDR2 ANQGSEA. The CDR3 loop reads CSAHGTGGSTEAFF. Written as DNA, the CDR3 is TGCAGCGCACACGGGACAGGGGGAAGTACTGAAGCTTTCTTT. Together with reference TRBV29-1 and TRBJ1-1, the CDR3 gives the full variable domain: SAVISQKPSRDICQRGTSLTIQCQVDSQVTMMFWYRQQPGQSLTLIATANQGSEATYESGFVIDKFPISRPNLTFSTLTVSNMSPEDSSIYLCSAHGTGGSTEAFFGQGTRLTVV.

The chain combines TRBV30 with TRBJ2-7; D is possibly TRBD1 or TRBD2 (5 bases each). V gave up 2 bases and J gave up 4 bases, with 21 bases separating them. The germline gives CDR1 GTSNPN, CDR2 SVGIG (reference sequence). This CDR3 region has 16 residues. The CDR3 spells CAWSTTEGAPGYEQYF. In DNA, the CDR3 is TGTGCCTGGAGTACCACGGAAGGGGCCCCGGGATACGAGCAGTACTTC. The variable domain in full, with the rest retrieved from reference TRBV30 and TRBJ2-7, is SQTIHQWPATLVQPVGSPLSLECTVEGTSNPNLYWYRQAAGRGLQLLFYSVGIGQISSEVPQNLSASRPQDRQFILSSKKLLLSDSGFYLCAWSTTEGAPGYEQYFGPGTRLTVT.

The chain has TRBV6-6 and TRBJ1-1, with a tentative D call TRBD1 (6 bases). The germline gives CDR1 MNHNY, CDR2 SVGAGI (reference sequence). The length of the CDR3 is 13 residues. The V and J ends lost 6 bases and 1 base respectively, with 9 bases between them. In nucleotides, the CDR3 is TGTGCCAGCAGGTTCAGGGGGAACACTGAAGCTTTCTTT. Its protein is CASRFRGNTEAFF.

This clonotype turned up a few times. The CDR3 sequence is CASSSSGGYSPLHF. In DNA form, the CDR3 reads TGTGCCAGCAGCTCTTCAGGGGGGTATTCACCCCTCCACTTT. The chain is built from TRBV5-5 and TRBJ1-6; TRBD1 matches 7 bases. The CDR3 is 14 amino acids. The J segment lost 8 bases and the V segment lost 3 bases, leaving 5 bases of the junction unmatched. CDR1 SGHKS and CDR2 YYEKEE come from the germline V gene (reference sequence).

This clonotype occurred a few times. The genes are TRBV6-5 and TRBJ1-5, with unresolved D. The CDR3 is 14 residues long. The V gene's germline CDR1 is MNHEY and CDR2 SVGAGI. Trimming left V 2 bases short and J 0 bases short, with 5 bases between. The CDR3, as DNA: TGTGCCAGCAGTTACCCAGATAGCAATCAGCCCCAGCATTTT. It codes for CASSYPDSNQPQHF.

This rearrangement joins TRBV7-6 to TRBJ2-1; 7 nucleotides line up with TRBD2. The CDR3 sequence is 16 residues long. Germline V gives CDR1 SGHVS, CDR2 FNYEAQ. Trimming took 5 bases from V and 3 from J; bases not matched to a gene: 10. Written as DNA, the CDR3 is TGTGCCAGCAGCCGCCTTGGCGGGGGTGACTACAATGAGCAGTTCTTC. This sequence encodes CASSRLGGGDYNEQFF.

The sample holds many counts of this clonotype. The genes are TRBV12-3 or TRBV12-4 and TRBJ1-4; 9 nucleotides agree with TRBD1. V was pared by 6 bases and J by 5 bases, with 7 bases of the junction left unmatched. The CDR3 consists of 15 residues. The CDR3 here is CASRPAGTGNEKLFF. The DNA for the CDR3 is TGTGCCAGCAGACCCGCCGGGACAGGGAATGAAAAACTGTTTTTT.

A word on this clonotype: Mismatch with germline at one junction end may stem from a read error. The chain is built from TRBV7-7 and TRBJ2-2, with D perhaps matching TRBD1 or TRBD2 (6 bases each). This CDR3 has 16 residues. Germline V gives CDR1 SSHAT, CDR2 FNYEAQ (reference sequence). The DNA for the CDR3 is TGTGCTAGCAGGGCGGGTCTCGGGGGCGGCACCGGGGAGCTGTTTTTT. This translates into CASRAGLGGGTGELFF.

Only a few counts were recorded for this clonotype. The chain combines TRBV20-1 with TRBJ2-7; D might be TRBD1 or TRBD2, each matching 6 bases. The germline CDR1 and CDR2 sequences are DFQATT and SNEGSKA (reference sequence). The germline V and J ends were trimmed by 6 bases and 4 bases, with 13 bases remaining between them. This CDR3 has 12 amino acids. CDR3 region: CSAGGPGYEQYF. The CDR3 DNA is TGCAGTGCCGGGGGCCCCGGGTACGAGCAGTACTTC.

This chain links TRBV12-3 or TRBV12-4 with TRBJ1-5, with 10 bases matching TRBD1. This CDR3 contains 14 residues. V gave up 7 bases and J gave up 4 bases; unmatched junction bases: 4. The CDR3 region is CASTRTGGNQPQHF. Here the CDR3 DNA reads TGTGCCAGCACCCGGACAGGGGGTAATCAGCCCCAGCATTTT.

This clonotype was observed many times. The chain carries TRBV6-2 or TRBV6-3 and TRBJ2-5; D is possibly TRBD1 (5 bases). CDR3 length: 16 residues. CDR1 is MNHEY and CDR2 is SVGEGT in the germline V gene. The V end lost 4 bases, the J end lost 5 bases, and 20 bases lay between the germline ends. The CDR3 DNA follows: TGTGCCAGCAGTTTATCAGGGATTAGATCCGGTGAGACCCAGTACTTC. This encodes CASSLSGIRSGETQYF.

The chain combines TRBV27 with TRBJ2-2; no firm D call. The V end was cut by 0 bases, the J end by 6 bases, with 11 bases between. This CDR3 contains 15 residues. Germline CDR1 is MNHEY and CDR2 is SMNVEV (reference sequence). This CDR3 reads CASSLSSTSAGELFF. CDR3 coding DNA: TGTGCCAGCAGTTTATCGTCCACCTCCGCCGGGGAGCTGTTTTTT.

This clonotype showed up just a few times. The V and J genes are TRBV11-2 and TRBJ2-1; 16 bases map to TRBD2. Germline CDR1 SGHAT, CDR2 FQNNGV. The CDR3 length is 19 residues. J was trimmed by 4 bases and V by 1 base; bases with no gene match: 7. The CDR3 here is CASSLGTWGLAGGYNEQFF. CDR3 coding DNA: TGTGCCAGCAGCTTAGGGACTTGGGGACTAGCGGGGGGGTACAATGAGCAGTTCTTC.

This clonotype was picked up a small number of times. The chain combines TRBV6-1 with TRBJ2-3; D is perhaps TRBD1 or TRBD2 (6 bases each). In germline, CDR1 is MNHNS, CDR2 SASEGT. The V and J ends lost 0 bases and 4 bases respectively, with 8 bases between them. CDR3 length: 14 residues. The CDR3 DNA follows: TGTGCCAGCAGTGAAGCGGGGGGCGCAGATACGCAGTATTTT. It is translated as CASSEAGGADTQYF.

V and J are TRBV3-1 and TRBJ2-3, with 9 bases matching TRBD2. Germline CDR1 and CDR2: LGHDT and YNNKEL (reference sequence). J lost 1 base, V lost 4 bases, and 9 bases had no gene match. This CDR3 comprises 17 residues. The CDR3 spells CASSRGGLALGTDTQYF. The CDR3 nucleotides are TGTGCCAGCAGCCGAGGGGGACTAGCCCTGGGCACAGATACGCAGTATTTT.